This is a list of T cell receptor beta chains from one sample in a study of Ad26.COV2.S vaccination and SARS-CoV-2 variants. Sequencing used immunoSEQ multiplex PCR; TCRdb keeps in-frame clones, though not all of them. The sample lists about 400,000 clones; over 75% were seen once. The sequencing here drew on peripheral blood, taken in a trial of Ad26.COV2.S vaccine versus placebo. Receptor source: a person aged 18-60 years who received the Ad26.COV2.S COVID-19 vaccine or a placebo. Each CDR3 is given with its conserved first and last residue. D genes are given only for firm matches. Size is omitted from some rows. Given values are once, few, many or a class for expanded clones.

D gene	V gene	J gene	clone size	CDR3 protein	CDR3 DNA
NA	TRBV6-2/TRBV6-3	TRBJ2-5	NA	CASSYYHTGQETQYF	TGTGCCAGCAGTTACTACCACACGGGCCAAGAGACCCAGTACTTC
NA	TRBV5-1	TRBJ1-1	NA	CASRLGPGAEAFF	TGCGCCAGCAGACTGGGGCCGGGCGCTGAAGCTTTCTTT
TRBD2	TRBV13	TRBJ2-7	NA	CASSFLAETSYEQYF	TGTGCCAGCAGCTTCCTAGCGGAGACCTCCTACGAGCAGTACTTC
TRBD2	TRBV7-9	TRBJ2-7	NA	CASSFSGSPYEQYF	TGTGCCAGCAGCTTTAGCGGGAGTCCCTACGAGCAGTACTTC
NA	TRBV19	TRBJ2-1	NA	CASRREVEFF	TGTGCCAGTAGAAGGGAGGTTGAGTTCTTC
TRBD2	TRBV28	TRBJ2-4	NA	CASFPGGAKNIQYF	TGTGCCAGCTTCCCGGGGGGGGCCAAAAACATTCAGTACTTC
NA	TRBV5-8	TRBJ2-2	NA	CASSLGNRATNTGELFF	TGTGCCAGCAGCTTGGGGAACAGGGCTACCAACACCGGGGAGCTGTTTTTT
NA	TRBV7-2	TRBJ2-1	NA	CASSVTSWNEQFF	TGTGCCAGCAGCGTGACTAGTTGGAATGAGCAGTTCTTC
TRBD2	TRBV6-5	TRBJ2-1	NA	CASSYTGLATYNEQFF	TGTGCCAGCAGTTACACTGGACTAGCGACCTACAATGAGCAGTTCTTC
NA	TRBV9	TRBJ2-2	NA	CASTPDINTGELFF	TGTGCCAGCACCCCCGACATAAACACCGGGGAGCTGTTTTTT
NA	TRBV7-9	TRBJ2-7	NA	CASSLEENYEQYF	TGTGCCAGCAGCTTAGAAGAGAACTACGAGCAGTACTTC
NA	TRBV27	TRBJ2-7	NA	CASTIPRGLGSYEQYF	TGTGCCAGCACCATCCCCAGGGGATTGGGCTCCTACGAGCAGTACTTC
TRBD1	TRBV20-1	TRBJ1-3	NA	CSASYRGTGNTIYF	TGCAGTGCTAGTTACAGGGGGACTGGAAACACCATATATTTT
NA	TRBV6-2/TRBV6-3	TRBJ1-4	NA	CASTPGGRFNEKLFF	TGTGCCAGCACCCCCGGAGGACGCTTTAATGAAAAACTGTTTTTT
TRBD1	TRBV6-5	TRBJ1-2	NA	CASSLRRTGNYGYTF	TGTGCCAGCAGTCTACGTCGGACAGGGAACTATGGCTACACCTTC
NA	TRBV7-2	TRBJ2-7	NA	CASSLFPGAVYEQYF	TGTGCCAGCAGCTTATTCCCAGGGGCCGTCTACGAGCAGTACTTC
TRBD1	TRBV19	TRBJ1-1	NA	CASSLRDRTEAFF	TGTGCCAGTAGTCTCCGGGACAGGACTGAAGCTTTCTTT
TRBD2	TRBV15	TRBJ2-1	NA	CATSRDPRRTSSYNEQFF	TGTGCCACCAGCAGGGATCCTAGACGGACTAGCTCCTACAATGAGCAGTTCTTC
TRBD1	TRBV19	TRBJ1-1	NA	CASSIVAGGDTEAFF	TGTGCCAGTAGTATAGTGGCAGGGGGCGACACTGAAGCTTTCTTT
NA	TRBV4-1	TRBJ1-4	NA	CASSLREATNEKLFF	TGCGCCAGCAGCCTCAGGGAGGCAACTAATGAAAAACTGTTTTTT
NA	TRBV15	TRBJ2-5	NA	CATSRDSLAQETQYF	TGTGCCACCAGCAGAGATTCCCTAGCCCAAGAGACCCAGTACTTC
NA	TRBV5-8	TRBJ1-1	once	CASSFGTAAFF	TGTGCCAGCAGCTTTGGGACTGCAGCTTTCTTT
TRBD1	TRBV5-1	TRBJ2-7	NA	CASSLDGTGGGEQYF	TGCGCCAGCAGCTTGGATGGGACAGGGGGTGGCGAGCAGTACTTC
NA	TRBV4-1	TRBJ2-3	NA	CASSQDKTNTDTQYF	TGCGCCAGCAGCCAAGATAAAACTAACACAGATACGCAGTATTTT
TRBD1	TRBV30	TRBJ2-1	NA	CAWTPRTGIRNEQFF	TGTGCCTGGACCCCCCGGACAGGGATACGCAATGAGCAGTTCTTC
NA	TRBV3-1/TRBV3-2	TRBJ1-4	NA	CASSQGEKLFF	TGTGCCAGCAGCCAGGGGGAAAAACTGTTTTTT
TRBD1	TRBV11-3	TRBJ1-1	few	CASSPGAGQGPNTEAFF	TGTGCCAGCAGCCCTGGGGCCGGACAGGGCCCGAACACTGAAGCTTTCTTT
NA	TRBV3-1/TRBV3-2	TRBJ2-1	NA	CASSQLLRISYNEQFF	TGTGCCAGCAGCCAATTACTAAGGATCTCCTACAATGAGCAGTTCTTC
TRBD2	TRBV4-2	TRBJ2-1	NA	CASSQEGGSGRNEQFF	TGTGCCAGCAGCCAAGAAGGGGGTAGCGGGAGGAATGAGCAGTTCTTC
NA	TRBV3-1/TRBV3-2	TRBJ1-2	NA	CASSRGEGSNYGYTF	TGTGCCAGCAGTCGTGGAGAGGGATCAAACTATGGCTACACCTTC
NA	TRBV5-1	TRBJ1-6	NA	CASSLSGEGNSPLHF	TGCGCCAGCAGCTTGTCAGGGGAGGGTAATTCACCCCTCCACTTT
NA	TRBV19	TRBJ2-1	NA	CASSLVMATGNYYNEQFF	TGTGCCAGTAGTCTCGTTATGGCTACAGGGAACTACTACAATGAGCAGTTCTTC
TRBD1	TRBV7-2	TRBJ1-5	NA	CASSSQDRGRYQPQHF	TGTGCCAGCAGCTCCCAAGACAGGGGGCGGTATCAGCCCCAGCATTTT
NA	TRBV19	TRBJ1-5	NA	CASSTGGYSNQPQHF	TGTGCCAGTAGTACCGGGGGCTATAGCAATCAGCCCCAGCATTTT
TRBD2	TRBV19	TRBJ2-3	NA	CASAGGLAGAWEDTQYF	TGTGCCAGCGCCGGGGGACTAGCGGGAGCTTGGGAAGATACGCAGTATTTT
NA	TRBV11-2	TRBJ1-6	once	CASSFGGSDSPLHF	TGTGCCAGCAGCTTCGGGGGGTCGGATTCACCCCTCCACTTT
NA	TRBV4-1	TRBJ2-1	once	CASSQVPGGHEQFF	TGCGCCAGCAGCCAAGTACCCGGGGGCCATGAGCAGTTCTTC
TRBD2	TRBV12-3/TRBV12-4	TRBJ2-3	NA	CASSRTSDTQYF	TGTGCCAGCAGCAGGACTAGCGATACGCAGTATTTT
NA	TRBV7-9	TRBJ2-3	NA	CASSLRPTGPADTQYF	TGTGCCAGCAGCTTACGTCCGACAGGCCCGGCAGATACGCAGTATTTT
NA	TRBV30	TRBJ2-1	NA	CAWSRGTNEQFF	TGTGCCTGGAGCCGGGGGACCAATGAGCAGTTCTTC
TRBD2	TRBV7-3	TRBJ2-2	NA	CASSPLPRAGVGNTGELFF	TGTGCCAGCAGCCCACTACCCAGAGCGGGAGTAGGGAACACCGGGGAGCTGTTTTTT
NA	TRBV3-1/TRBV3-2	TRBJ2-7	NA	CASSQDHDTLQYF	TGTGCCAGCAGCCAAGATCACGACACTCTGCAGTACTTC
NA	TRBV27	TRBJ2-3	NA	CASSTDRRPDTQYF	TGTGCCAGCAGTACCGACAGGAGACCAGATACGCAGTATTTT
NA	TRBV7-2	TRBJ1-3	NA	CASSSPSGNTIYF	TGTGCCAGCAGCTCACCCTCTGGAAACACCATATATTTT
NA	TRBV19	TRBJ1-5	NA	CASSREGGNQPQHF	TGTGCCAGTAGCAGGGAAGGTGGCAATCAGCCCCAGCATTTT
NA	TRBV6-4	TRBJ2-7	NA	CASSSQARSEQYF	TGTGCCAGCAGTTCCCAGGCACGCAGCGAGCAGTACTTC
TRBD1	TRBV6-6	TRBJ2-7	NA	CASSLSAGTGFHEQYF	TGTGCCAGCAGTCTATCGGCCGGGACAGGGTTCCACGAGCAGTACTTC
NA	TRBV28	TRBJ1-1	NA	CASIWNTEAFF	TGTGCCAGCATTTGGAACACTGAAGCTTTCTTT
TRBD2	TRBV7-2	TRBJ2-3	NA	CASSPSGRDTDTQYF	TGTGCCAGCAGCCCAAGCGGGAGGGACACAGATACGCAGTATTTT
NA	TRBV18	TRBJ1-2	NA	CASSPPGGGESYGYTF	TGTGCCAGCTCACCACCTGGAGGGGGAGAGAGCTATGGCTACACCTTC
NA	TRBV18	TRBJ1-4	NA	CASSLSPATNEKLFF	TGTGCCAGCTCATTGTCACCCGCAACTAATGAAAAACTGTTTTTT
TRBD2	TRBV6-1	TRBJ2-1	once	CASSEEVAGGPGNEQFF	TGTGCCAGCAGTGAAGAAGTCGCGGGAGGGCCGGGGAATGAGCAGTTCTTC
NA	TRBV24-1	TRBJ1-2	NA	CATSGLNLQGHYGYTF	TGTGCCACCAGTGGCCTAAATTTACAGGGCCACTATGGCTACACCTTC
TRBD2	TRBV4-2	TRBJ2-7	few	CASSPLRGDEQYF	TGTGCCAGCAGCCCTCTCCGGGGGGACGAGCAGTACTTC